This T cell receptor (beta chain) was documented in a study of OX40 agonist ivuxolimab in advanced cancers. Across the whole study: Allowance was made for prior anti-PD-1, anti-PD-L1 or anti-CTLA-4 therapy, and about 40% had some.

Study results and caveats: Relative to CD4+, CD8+ T cells held more expanded clones on average.

TCRdb's table, derived via immunoSEQ multiplex PCR, lists solely in-frame clones and lacks some. The table has 100,000 to 110,000 clones, about 91% seen once. On this clone: Its antigen is still unknown.

Looked up from germline, CDR1 is MNHEY and CDR2 is SMNVEV (reference sequence). Trimming left V 6 bases short and J 5 bases short, with 14 bases between. CDR3 length equals 15 residues. The source is an adult with an advanced solid tumor such as melanoma, head and neck, liver or kidney cancer. The genes are TRBV27 and TRBJ1-6; D is perhaps TRBD1 (5 bases). The input for sequencing was CD4+ or CD8+ T cells sorted from blood, taken in a trial of the OX40 agonist ivuxolimab. The CDR3 here is CASSRTGGDNSPLHF. CDR3 sequence (DNA): TGTGCCAGCAGCCGTACAGGCGGAGATAATTCACCCCTCCACTTT.